Reported below is one T cell receptor (beta chain). Its antigen remains undetermined. Base qualities are missing; no much larger clone stands one base away. These data come from a study of control samples from healthy donors and cancer patients (dated by TCRdb to the early 2020s). The germline V gene (reference sequence) specifies LNHDA as CDR1 and SQIVND as CDR2. Deletion took 8 bases off V and 0 bases off J, with a span of 7 bases between the germline ends. The CDR3 numbers 12 residues from cysteine through phenylalanine. The DNA shown is the 36-base CDR3, in frame from base 1. The library was produced with the immunoSEQ multiplex PCR assay. TCRdb retrieved this table from immuneACCESS and kept in-frame rearrangements only. Not all clones are present; in checked studies, unresolved V genes account for under half, and no reason is known for the remainder. This sample comprises fewer than 200,000 clones, 85% to 95% of them detected only once. 1.4% of the sample lies in the top ten.

The rearrangement joined TRBV19 to TRBJ1-1; the D gene assignment is ambiguous. Sequencing used blood. The source is a man aged 30 to 39 in good health. The CDR3 amino acid sequence is: CASGRVNTEAFF. The DNA sequence follows: TGTGCCAGTGGGAGGGTGAACACTGAAGCTTTCTTT.